What follows are 27 T cell receptor beta chains derived from one specimen sequenced in a study of blood T cell repertoires in COVID-19 (dated by TCRdb to 2018 to 2021). Preparation of the library involved the immunoSEQ multiplex PCR assay. Held by TCRdb, this immuneACCESS table contains in-frame sequences only and omits some clones. Under half of the omission traces to an unresolved V gene where checked; the cause of the rest is unknown. The sample yields fewer than 60,000 clones; 70% to 85% were counted once. The leading ten clones occupy approximately 3.4% of the sample. Sequencing was done on a sample of peripheral blood. Receptors were obtained from a man in his 60s with acute or convalescent COVID-19.

The rearrangement uses TRBV7-9 and TRBJ1-1; D ambiguous. Trimming cost V 1 base and J 3 bases, with 12 bases left between them. The CDR3 runs 15 residues. Germline V CDR1 and CDR2: SEHNR, FQNEAQ (reference sequence). The CDR3 DNA follows: TGTGCCAGCAGCTTAGTGGCACTCGGGGACACTGAAGCTTTCTTT. As protein: CASSLVALGDTEAFF.

The gene calls are TRBV7-9 and TRBJ2-3; tentatively, D is TRBD1 (6 bases). V was cut by 7 bases and J by 2 bases, with 13 bases left in between. CDR1 and CDR2 from the germline V gene are SEHNR and FQNEAQ (reference sequence). The CDR3 has 14 amino acids. CDR3 sequence: CASTPGQTTDTQYF. For the CDR3, the DNA is TGTGCCAGCACCCCCGGACAGACCACAGATACGCAGTATTTT.

A single count supports this clone. The V gene is TRBV6-5, the J gene TRBJ1-6; D possibly corresponds to TRBD1 (6 bases). This CDR3 comprises 15 residues. V dropped 6 bases and J dropped 9 bases, with 18 bases sitting between them. Germline V gives CDR1 MNHEY, CDR2 SVGAGI. CDR3 bases: TGTGCCAGCAGGCCGACGCAGGGGACCGGTTCACCCCTCCACTTT. Amino acid sequence: CASRPTQGTGSPLHF.

The rearrangement links TRBV29-1 to TRBJ2-7; maybe TRBD1 (6 bases). This CDR3 is built from 13 residues. In germline, CDR1 is SQVTM, CDR2 ANQGSEA. Trimming removed 5 bases at V and 6 bases at J, with 17 bases between. The CDR3 loop reads CSVTLREGGEQYF. The CDR3 DNA reads as TGCAGCGTTACCCTCAGGGAAGGGGGCGAGCAGTACTTC.

This clone was recorded only once. This rearrangement joins TRBV7-3 to TRBJ2-3, with TRBD1 matching 10 bases. V was clipped by 5 bases and J by 5 bases; unmatched bases: 16. CDR1 and CDR2 (germline): SGHTA, FQGTGA. CDR3 length: 18 amino acids. The CDR3 protein is CASSPTTPGQGRLDTQYF. Written as DNA, the CDR3 is TGTGCCAGCAGCCCTACCACGCCGGGACAGGGGCGATTAGATACGCAGTATTTT.

The chain uses TRBV28 and TRBJ2-1; TRBD1 matches at 7 bases. V gave up 8 bases and J gave up 8 bases; unmatched junction bases: 12. The CDR3 spans 14 residues. Per the germline V gene, CDR1 is MDHEN and CDR2 is SYDVKM. CDR3 DNA: TGTGCCAGCGGGGAACGGACAGGCCTCGATGAGCAGTTCTTC. This gives the protein CASGERTGLDEQFF.

The chain combines TRBV2 with TRBJ1-2; TRBD1 aligns across 7 bases. V gave up 6 bases and J gave up 2 bases; unmatched junction bases: 9. The CDR3 consists of 15 residues. Germline CDR1 SNHLY, CDR2 FYNNEI. This CDR3 reads CASRHRDSPNYGYTF. In DNA form, the CDR3 reads TGTGCCAGCAGGCACCGGGACAGTCCCAACTATGGCTACACCTTC.

The V gene is TRBV18, the J gene TRBJ2-7; D may be TRBD1 (6 bases). The germline CDR1 and CDR2 sequences are KGHSH and LQKENI. Trimming left V 0 bases short and J 2 bases short, with 11 bases between. The CDR3 loop spans 15 amino acids. CDR3 amino acids: CASSPPGTRTYEQYF. As DNA, the CDR3 is TGTGCCAGCTCACCACCGGGGACAAGAACCTACGAGCAGTACTTC.

In this sample, this clone turned up once. The chain joins TRBV10-3 to TRBJ1-2, with 7 bases matching TRBD1. This CDR3 is built from 14 residues. Germline V gene data show CDR1 as ENHRY and CDR2 as SYGVKD. V lost 7 bases, J lost 0 bases, and 5 bases stayed unmatched. CDR3 in amino acids: CAIKTGTANYGYTF. The CDR3 nucleotides read TGTGCCATCAAGACCGGGACAGCTAACTATGGCTACACCTTC.

The J gene is TRBJ1-2, the V gene TRBV13, with 7 bases fitting TRBD1. CDR1 PRHDT and CDR2 FYEKMQ come from the germline V gene (reference sequence). The CDR3 has 13 amino acids. The junction had 7 bases not matched to a gene; V was cut back by 5 bases and J by 7 bases. The CDR3 DNA is TGTGCCAGCAGCCCACAGGGGTTTGCTGGCTACACCTTC. Amino acids: CASSPQGFAGYTF.

The chain joins TRBV12-3 or TRBV12-4 to TRBJ1-1; a possible D gene is TRBD1 (6 bases). The length of the CDR3 is 13 residues. The V end was cut by 6 bases, the J end by 1 base, with 9 bases between. DNA for the CDR3: TGTGCCAGCAGCCAGGGACAGAACACTGAAGCTTTCTTT. This codes for CASSQGQNTEAFF.

The chain recombines TRBV24-1 with TRBJ2-7; weak D call: TRBD1 (6 bases). The CDR3 loop spans 14 amino acids. Germline CDR1 reads KGHDR; CDR2 reads SFDVKD. V gave up 3 bases and J gave up 2 bases, with 10 bases separating them. The CDR3 here is CATSDADRPYEQYF. CDR3 DNA: TGTGCCACCAGTGATGCTGACAGGCCCTACGAGCAGTACTTC.

In DNA, the CDR3 is TGTGCCAGCCGCAGGGCAGCTAATGAAAAACTGTTTTTT. Translating it yields CASRRAANEKLFF. The chain has TRBV18 and TRBJ1-4, with D possibly being TRBD1 (5 bases). The V end lost 8 bases, the J end lost 3 bases, and 10 bases lay between the germline ends. The germline gives CDR1 KGHSH, CDR2 LQKENI. The CDR3 totals 13 residues.

This chain links TRBV7-2 with TRBJ2-2, with D perhaps matching TRBD1 (6 bases). The length of the CDR3 is 15 residues. The V and J ends lost 5 bases and 8 bases respectively, with 18 bases between them. The germline gives CDR1 SGHTA, CDR2 FQGNSA. The CDR3 DNA is TGTGCCAGCAGCCCAATTCTCCTACAGGGAGGGGAGCTGTTTTTT. It specifies CASSPILLQGGELFF.

This rearrangement joins TRBV10-2 to TRBJ2-7, with TRBD2 identical over 7 bases. Unmatched junction bases numbered 17, after V lost 10 bases and J lost 5 bases. This CDR3 region has 15 residues. Germline CDR1 and CDR2: WSHSY and SAAADI. In DNA form, the CDR3 reads TGCGCCACCTACCATCAAGGGGAGGGACCGGACGAGCAGTACTTC. Its protein product is CATYHQGEGPDEQYF.

This clone has more than one count but fewer than ten. J is TRBJ2-1 and V is TRBV24-1, with 7 bases matching TRBD1. This CDR3 spans 14 amino acids. Germline V gene data show CDR1 as KGHDR and CDR2 as SFDVKD. V was pared by 5 bases and J by 5 bases, with 5 bases of the junction left unmatched. The DNA for the CDR3 is TGTGCCACCAGTGCGACAGGGTTTAACAATGAGCAGTTCTTC. Its protein product is CATSATGFNNEQFF.

The rearrangement joins TRBV28 to TRBJ1-6, with D possibly being TRBD1 (6 bases). In germline, CDR1 is MDHEN, CDR2 SYDVKM. This CDR3 is 12 amino acids long. The V gene lost 2 bases and the J gene lost 16 bases, with 12 bases spanning the gap. The CDR3 is CASSLVKGGLHF. The CDR3 region has the DNA TGTGCCAGCAGTTTAGTGAAAGGGGGACTCCACTTT.

This clone was seen a single time. The chain is built from TRBV10-3 and TRBJ2-7, with unresolved D. Germline V CDR1 and CDR2: ENHRY, SYGVKD. The ends were cut back, 10 bases at V and 3 bases at J, with 10 bases in the middle. This CDR3 has 11 residues. The CDR3 here is CASARDYEQYF. The CDR3 region has the DNA TGTGCCAGCGCCCGAGACTACGAGCAGTACTTC.

This sequence joins TRBV27 and TRBJ2-2; D is unclear. The V gene's germline CDR1 is MNHEY and CDR2 SMNVEV (reference sequence). The CDR3 runs to 18 residues. V was trimmed by 1 base and J by 0 bases, leaving 15 bases between them. The DNA of the CDR3 is TGTGCCAGCAGTTTATACGCCCCGACATACACGAACACCGGGGAGCTGTTTTTT. Protein product: CASSLYAPTYTNTGELFF.

The V gene is TRBV18, the J gene TRBJ1-2; D possibly corresponds to TRBD1 (6 bases). In germline, CDR1 is KGHSH, CDR2 LQKENI. V lost 8 bases and J lost 4, with 17 bases in between. The CDR3 is 14 residues long. The CDR3 DNA follows: TGTGCCAGCCAAGCAGGGGTTGATTTCTATGGCTACACCTTC. Its translation: CASQAGVDFYGYTF. The full variable domain, completed using reference TRBV18 and TRBJ1-2, is NAGVMQNPRHLVRRRGQEARLRCSPMKGHSHVYWYRQLPEEGLKFMVYLQKENIIDESGMPKERFSAEFPKEGPSILRIQQVVRGDSAAYFCASQAGVDFYGYTFGSGTRLTVV.

This clone was seen more than once but under ten times. The chain employs TRBV6-1 and TRBJ2-6; D is possibly TRBD1 (6 bases). Germline V gene sequence: CDR1 MNHNS, CDR2 SASEGT. V was cut by 3 bases and J by 1 base, with 7 bases left in between. This CDR3 spans 15 amino acids. CDR3 bases: TGTGCCAGCAGTGACAGGGGATCTGGGGCCAACGTCCTGACTTTC. It translates to CASSDRGSGANVLTF.

This clone has a handful of counts. The CDR3 coding sequence is TGTGCCTGGAGAGAAGGGGCAACTAATGAAAAACTGTTTTTT. Protein sequence: CAWREGATNEKLFF. The chain combines TRBV30 with TRBJ1-4, with TRBD1 as a possible D gene (5 bases). CDR1 is GTSNPN, CDR2 SVGIG, per germline (reference sequence). The V and J ends lost 3 bases and 0 bases respectively, with 8 bases between them. The CDR3 totals 14 residues.

Only a few counts were recorded for this clone. The CDR3 nucleotides are TGTGCAAGTCGGTTAGGACAGGTAAGGGTCCACACTGAAGCTTTCTTT. As protein: CASRLGQVRVHTEAFF. The chain carries TRBV12-2 and TRBJ1-1; the table's D gene call, TRBD1, was not cross checked with the DNA. TRBV12-2 is flagged as a pseudogene. The CDR3 extends over 16 amino acids.

The chain carries TRBV27 and TRBJ1-2; D perhaps matches TRBD1 (6 bases). Trimming left V 8 bases short and J 3 bases short, with 13 bases between. The CDR3 contains 13 residues. Germline CDR1 and CDR2: MNHEY and SMNVEV (reference sequence). The CDR3 region has the DNA TGTGCCAGCCAGGGGAACTGGGACTATGGCTACACCTTC. Protein product: CASQGNWDYGYTF.

The rearrangement uses TRBV29-1 and TRBJ2-1; 11 positions agree with TRBD2. The junction had 13 bases not matched to a gene; V was cut back by 0 bases and J by 15 bases. The CDR3 contains 15 residues. The V gene's germline CDR1 is SQVTM and CDR2 ANQGSEA. The CDR3 region has the DNA TGCAGCGTTGAAGATATGAGACTAGCGGGGTCTATTCCGTTCTTC. Its protein product is CSVEDMRLAGSIPFF.

V is TRBV5-1 and J is TRBJ1-1; 11 bases fit TRBD1. This CDR3 has 16 residues. The trim removed 0 bases at V and 4 bases at J, leaving 5 bases unmatched. Germline-derived CDR1 and CDR2 are SGHRS and YFSETQ. This CDR3 reads CASSLGLGQGGTEAFF. DNA for the CDR3: TGCGCCAGCAGCTTGGGACTGGGACAGGGGGGCACTGAAGCTTTCTTT.

The chain is built from TRBV19 and TRBJ1-1; no firm D call. CDR1 and CDR2 from the germline V gene are LNHDA and SQIVND (reference sequence). The CDR3 covers 12 residues. The V end was cut by 2 bases, the J end by 7 bases, with 8 bases between. CDR3 protein: CASSINRVEAFF. In nucleotides, the CDR3 is TGTGCCAGTAGTATAAATCGGGTTGAAGCTTTCTTT. Full variable domain (missing parts from reference TRBV19 and TRBJ1-1): DGGITQSPKYLFRKEGQNVTLSCEQNLNHDAMYWYRQDPGQGLRLIYYSQIVNDFQKGDIAEGYSVSREKKESFPLTVTSAQKNPTAFYLCASSINRVEAFFGQGTRLTVV.